This T cell receptor (beta chain) was identified in a study of blood T cell repertoires in COVID-19. Overall study: Samples taken during acute and convalescent COVID-19 were collected in the United States, Italy and Spain. T cells, B-cell-depleted T cells, or PBMCs provided the cDNA or gDNA that served as material.

Methods used by the authors: The authors estimated nucleated cell counts from reference gene primer amplification. TCRdb's copy holds only in-frame clones and misses some; the assay was immunoSEQ multiplex PCR. V, J and clone size are taken as reported in that table, and D and trimming were inferred from the DNA itself. The repertoire holds a few hundred thousand clones, roughly nine tenths seen once, with about 4.6% in the top ten. The receptor comes from a woman aged 40 to 50 who had recovered from COVID-19. Input material: peripheral blood.

This CDR3 reads CASSGTGLYGYTF. The CDR3 nucleotides are TGTGCCAGCAGCGGGACAGGGCTCTATGGCTACACCTTC. The rearrangement uses TRBV9 and TRBJ1-2; 8 positions agree with TRBD1. This CDR3 comprises 13 residues. The V gene's germline CDR1 is SGDLS and CDR2 YYNGEE. The trim removed 3 bases at V and 4 bases at J, leaving 2 bases unmatched. Filled out from reference TRBV9 and TRBJ1-2, the complete variable domain reads DSGVTQTPKHLITATGQRVTLRCSPRSGDLSVYWYQQSLDQGLQFLIQYYNGEERAKGNILERFSAQQFPDLHSELNLSSLELGDSALYFCASSGTGLYGYTFGSGTRLTVV.